This TCR beta chain is drawn from a study of blood T cell repertoires in COVID-19. As for the study in general: Samples representing acute and convalescent COVID-19 were sourced from the United States, Italy and Spain. T cells, B-cell-depleted T cells, or PBMCs supplied cDNA or gDNA.

V lost 7 bases, J lost 6 bases, and 12 bases lay in between. This CDR3 has 12 amino acids. Germline values: CDR1 LNHDA, CDR2 SQIVND (reference sequence). The data were produced by immunoSEQ multiplex PCR, yet TCRdb's version contains in-frame clones alone and is incomplete. The sample consists of about 240,000 clones, around 85% of them appearing once. Specimen: peripheral blood. The V call is TRBV19, the J call TRBJ1-1; D may be TRBD1 (6 bases). The TCR originated in a woman of 80 years or more with acute or convalescent COVID-19. CDR3: CASMRGAAEAFF. The CDR3 DNA reads as TGTGCCAGTATGCGGGGGGCGGCTGAAGCTTTCTTT.